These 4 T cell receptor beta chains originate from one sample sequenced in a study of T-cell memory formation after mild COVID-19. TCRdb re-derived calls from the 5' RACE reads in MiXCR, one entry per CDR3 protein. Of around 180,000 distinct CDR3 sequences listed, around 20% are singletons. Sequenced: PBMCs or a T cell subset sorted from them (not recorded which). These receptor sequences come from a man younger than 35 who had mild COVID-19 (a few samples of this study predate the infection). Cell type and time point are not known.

Here the CDR3 reads CASNHRRLNTEAFF. For the CDR3, the DNA is TGTGCCAGCAACCACAGGCGTTTGAACACTGAAGCTTTCTTT. This sequence joins TRBV12-3 or TRBV12-4 and TRBJ1-1, with a possible D match to TRBD1 (5 bases). This CDR3 comprises 14 residues. V lost 7 bases to trimming and J lost 0 bases, with 12 bases between them.

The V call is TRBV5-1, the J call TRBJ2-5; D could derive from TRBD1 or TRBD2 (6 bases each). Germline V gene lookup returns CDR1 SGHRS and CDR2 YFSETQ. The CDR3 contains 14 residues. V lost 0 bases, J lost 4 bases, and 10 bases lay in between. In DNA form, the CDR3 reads TGCGCCAGCAGCTTGGAGGGGGGCCCAGAGACCCAGTACTTC. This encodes CASSLEGGPETQYF.

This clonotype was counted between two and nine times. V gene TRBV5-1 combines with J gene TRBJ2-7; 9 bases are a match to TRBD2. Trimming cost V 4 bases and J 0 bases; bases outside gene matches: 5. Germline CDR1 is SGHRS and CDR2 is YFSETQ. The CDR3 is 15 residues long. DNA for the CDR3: TGCGCCAGCAGCCCGACTAGCGGACTCTCCTACGAGCAGTACGTC. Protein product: CASSPTSGLSYEQYV.

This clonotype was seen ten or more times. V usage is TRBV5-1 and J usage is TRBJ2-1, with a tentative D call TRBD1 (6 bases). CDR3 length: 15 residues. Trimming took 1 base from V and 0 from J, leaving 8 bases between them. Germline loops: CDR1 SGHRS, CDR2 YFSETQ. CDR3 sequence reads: CASSLLGGSYNEQFF. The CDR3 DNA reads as TGCGCCAGCAGCTTGTTAGGGGGCTCCTACAATGAGCAGTTCTTC.